A single sample is the source of the 26 T cell receptor beta chains below, sequenced in a study of chemoradiotherapy in HPV16-positive cancers. Using immunoSEQ multiplex PCR, the repertoire was profiled, and TCRdb retains in-frame clones only, with some absent. Of about 11,000 clones in the sample, around 82% were seen once. This material was acquired from a patient who underwent chemoradiotherapy. These receptor sequences come from a human donor with HPV-associated anogenital cancer.

The chain couples TRBV7-6 to TRBJ1-5; D not certain. With 5 bases removed from V and 0 bases from J, the gap between germline ends came to 5 bases. CDR1 is SGHVS, CDR2 FNYEAQ, per germline. The CDR3 covers 13 residues. CDR3 DNA: TGTGCCAGCAGCCGGAGTAGCAATCAGCCCCAGCATTTT. Translated, it gives CASSRSSNQPQHF.

V is TRBV18 and J is TRBJ1-5; D is possibly TRBD1 (5 bases). The CDR3 loop spans 16 amino acids. V was cut by 3 bases and J by 0 bases, with 12 bases left in between. Germline V CDR1 and CDR2: KGHSH, LQKENI. The CDR3 DNA reads as TGTGCCAGCTCACCTCAGGGAGCGGGTAGCAATCAGCCCCAGCATTTT. As protein: CASSPQGAGSNQPQHF.

The rearrangement joins TRBV5-1 to TRBJ1-2, with 7 bases lining up with TRBD1. The CDR3 consists of 16 residues. Germline V gene lookup returns CDR1 SGHRS and CDR2 YFSETQ. The junction had 12 bases not matched to a gene; V was cut back by 4 bases and J by 3 bases. CDR3 in amino acids: CASSARGQGEDYGYTF. Here the CDR3 DNA reads TGCGCCAGCAGCGCCCGGGGCCAGGGGGAAGACTATGGCTACACCTTC.

The chain joins TRBV30 to TRBJ2-3; TRBD2 aligns across 10 bases. V lost 5 bases to trimming and J lost 4 bases; unmatched junction nucleotides: 3. The germline gives CDR1 GTSNPN, CDR2 SVGIG (reference sequence). The CDR3 totals 13 residues. CDR3 loop: CAWVAGGADTQYF. CDR3 coding DNA: TGTGCCTGGGTAGCGGGGGGTGCAGATACGCAGTATTTT.

CDR3 protein: CASSIDHGGGEAFF. The DNA for the CDR3 is TGTGCCAGTAGTATCGACCACGGTGGCGGAGAAGCTTTCTTT. The chain employs TRBV19 and TRBJ1-1, with unresolved D. The CDR3 runs to 14 residues. Per germline, CDR1 LNHDA and CDR2 SQIVND (reference sequence). V shed 3 bases and J shed 8 bases, with 16 bases lying between them.

The CDR3 loop is CASRNRDRGNQPQHF. The CDR3 DNA reads as TGTGCCAGTAGGAACCGGGACAGGGGGAATCAGCCCCAGCATTTT. The chain carries TRBV19 and TRBJ1-5, with 11 nucleotides matching TRBD1. This CDR3 comprises 15 residues. V lost 6 bases, J lost 4 bases, and 5 bases stayed unmatched. Germline lookup yields CDR1 LNHDA and CDR2 SQIVND (reference sequence).

V usage is TRBV7-9 and J usage is TRBJ2-3, with TRBD2 matching over 7 bases. Per the germline V gene, CDR1 is SEHNR and CDR2 is FQNEAQ (reference sequence). This CDR3 contains 15 residues. With 5 bases clipped from V and 3 bases from J, the junction kept 8 bases outside the gene matches. The CDR3: CASSPRDYATDTQYF. CDR3 DNA: TGTGCCAGCAGCCCCCGGGACTACGCGACAGATACGCAGTATTTT.

This clone was seen a few times. This rearrangement joins TRBV30 to TRBJ2-2; no clear D gene. The length of the CDR3 is 12 residues. V was shortened by 8 bases and J by 4 bases, with 11 bases between the two germline ends. Per the germline V gene, CDR1 is GTSNPN and CDR2 is SVGIG (reference sequence). The CDR3 nucleotides are TGTGCCCTTGGGTGGGGCACCGGGGAGCTGTTTTTT. This codes for CALGWGTGELFF.

V is TRBV5-1 and J is TRBJ2-2; TRBD1 or TRBD2 may be the D gene (5 bases each). Germline CDR1 SGHRS, CDR2 YFSETQ. V gave up 0 bases and J gave up 5 bases, with 14 bases separating them. The CDR3 is made up of 16 amino acids. The CDR3: CASSLAGGVGTGELFF. The CDR3 DNA reads TGCGCCAGCAGCTTGGCTGGGGGAGTCGGGACCGGGGAGCTGTTTTTT.

The chain has TRBV5-4 and TRBJ2-5; TRBD1 matches at 10 bases. The germline V gene has CDR1 SGHNT and CDR2 YYREEE (reference sequence). This CDR3 region has 13 residues. The ends lost 5 bases at V and 3 bases at J; junction bases unmatched: 1. The CDR3 loop is CASRGTGEETQYF. The CDR3 DNA follows: TGTGCCAGCAGAGGGACAGGGGAAGAGACCCAGTACTTC. Full variable domain (rest looked up from reference TRBV5-4 and TRBJ2-5): ETGVTQSPTHLIKTRGQQVTLRCSSQSGHNTVSWYQQALGQGPQFIFQYYREEENGRGNFPPRFSGLQFPNYSSELNVNALELDDSALYLCASRGTGEETQYFGPGTRLLVL.

V and J are TRBV9 and TRBJ2-3, with TRBD2 identical over 9 bases. This CDR3 contains 15 residues. V lost 0 bases, J lost 2 bases, and 1 base stayed unmatched. Germline assignment: CDR1 SGDLS and CDR2 YYNGEE. CDR3 region: CASSVGGLATDTQYF. CDR3 DNA: TGTGCCAGCAGCGTAGGGGGACTAGCCACAGATACGCAGTATTTT.

For the CDR3, the DNA is TGTGCCAGCAGCGCGGGCCTTGGGTTCGCCTACAATGAGCAGTTCTTC. Protein: CASSAGLGFAYNEQFF. The chain carries TRBV9 and TRBJ2-1; D uncertain. The CDR3 has 16 amino acids. Germline CDR1 reads SGDLS; CDR2 reads YYNGEE. The V gene lost 3 bases and the J gene lost 2 bases, with 15 bases spanning the gap.

This clone has just a few counts. The chain has TRBV27 and TRBJ2-3; D unclear. V shed 0 bases and J shed 6 bases, with 7 bases lying between them. Per the germline V gene, CDR1 is MNHEY and CDR2 is SMNVEV (reference sequence). The CDR3 is made up of 13 amino acids. The CDR3 sequence is CASSLSGWDTQYF. For the CDR3, the DNA is TGTGCCAGCAGTTTATCAGGGTGGGATACGCAGTATTTT.

This chain links TRBV2 with TRBJ1-2, with TRBD1 matching 9 bases. Germline V gene data show CDR1 as SNHLY and CDR2 as FYNNEI. The junction had 0 bases not matched to a gene; V was cut back by 4 bases and J by 3 bases. The CDR3 has 13 amino acids. CDR3: CASSGTGDYGYTF. The CDR3 region has the DNA TGTGCCAGCAGTGGGACAGGGGACTATGGCTACACCTTC.

This chain uses TRBV5-1 with TRBJ2-3; 7 bases are shared with TRBD1. Germline CDR1 SGHRS, CDR2 YFSETQ. The V segment lost 3 bases and the J segment 4 bases; nucleotides outside the gene matches: 5. The CDR3 has 14 amino acids. The CDR3 region has the DNA TGCGCCAGCAGCTGGACCACAGGGGCAGATACGCAGTATTTT. Translated, it gives CASSWTTGADTQYF.

This clone was recorded only once. The chain joins TRBV5-6 to TRBJ2-3; D may match TRBD1 or TRBD2 (7 bases each). CDR1 SGHDT and CDR2 YYEEEE come from the germline V gene. The CDR3 consists of 15 residues. Trimming shortened V by 4 bases and J by 3 bases, and 15 bases separated the two germline ends. The CDR3 loop reads CASSQAGGVTDTQYF. CDR3 nucleotides: TGTGCCAGCAGCCAAGCAGGGGGGGTTACAGATACGCAGTATTTT.

The genes are TRBV11-2 and TRBJ2-1; D unresolved. Germline-derived CDR1 and CDR2 are SGHAT and FQNNGV. This CDR3 contains 12 residues. V lost 4 bases, J lost 10 bases, and 11 bases lay in between. Here the CDR3 reads CASSSAVVEQFF. Written as DNA, the CDR3 is TGTGCCAGCAGCTCGGCGGTAGTCGAGCAGTTCTTC.

The rearrangement links TRBV28 to TRBJ2-2; D is ambiguous. The CDR3 runs 14 residues. V was trimmed by 3 bases and J by 6 bases, leaving 11 bases between them. Germline V gene lookup returns CDR1 MDHEN and CDR2 SYDVKM. The CDR3 region is CASSFITVAGELFF. The CDR3 DNA sequence: TGTGCCAGCAGTTTCATCACAGTTGCCGGGGAGCTGTTTTTT.

The gene calls are TRBV6-1 and TRBJ2-3, with no clear D. The germline V gene encodes CDR1 MNHNS and CDR2 SASEGT. Trimming removed 3 bases from V and 2 bases from J, with 18 bases in between. The CDR3 runs to 17 residues. CDR3 bases: TGTGCCAGCAGTGAGACGTTCTTTGCGGTCCTCACAGATACGCAGTATTTT. As protein: CASSETFFAVLTDTQYF.

V gene TRBV4-2 combines with J gene TRBJ1-5; tentatively, D is TRBD1 (5 bases). Germline CDR1 is LGHNA and CDR2 is YNFKEQ. The V gene lost 0 bases and the J gene lost 4 bases, with 13 bases spanning the gap. The CDR3 loop spans 16 amino acids. Written as DNA, the CDR3 is TGTGCCAGCAGCCAAGATCGGGCCGGGGGAAATCAGCCCCAGCATTTT. Protein: CASSQDRAGGNQPQHF.

This sequence joins TRBV19 and TRBJ1-2; 10 nucleotides match TRBD1. Germline values: CDR1 LNHDA, CDR2 SQIVND (reference sequence). Trimming removed 4 bases from V and 2 bases from J; junction bases left unmatched: 10. The length of the CDR3 is 17 residues. The CDR3 region is CASSTPGRTGGNYGYTF. DNA for the CDR3: TGTGCCAGTAGTACCCCCGGGAGGACAGGGGGGAACTATGGCTACACCTTC.

The chain links TRBV6-5 to TRBJ2-2; D not certain. CDR3 size: 12 residues. Germline loops: CDR1 MNHEY, CDR2 SVGAGI. V was cut by 8 bases and J by 1 base, with 5 bases left in between. For the CDR3, the DNA is TGTGCCAGCTCGAGGAACACCGGGGAGCTGTTTTTT. Translating gives CASSRNTGELFF.

This chain uses TRBV5-1 with TRBJ2-1; possibly TRBD1 or TRBD2 for D (5 bases each). This CDR3 contains 14 residues. Trimming removed 0 bases from V and 8 bases from J, with 12 bases in between. Germline values: CDR1 SGHRS, CDR2 YFSETQ. Here the CDR3 reads CASSLGIGDDEQFF. DNA for the CDR3: TGCGCCAGCAGCTTGGGAATTGGGGACGATGAGCAGTTCTTC.

This clone has just a few counts. CDR3 sequence reads: CATSLGAKQYF. The DNA of the CDR3 is TGTGCCACCTCGCTCGGGGCCAAGCAGTACTTC. This rearrangement joins TRBV11-2 to TRBJ2-7, with D perhaps matching TRBD1 or TRBD2 (5 bases each). Germline CDR1 and CDR2: SGHAT and FQNNGV. This CDR3 contains 11 residues. V lost 10 bases, J lost 8 bases, and 15 bases lay in between.

This clone was counted a single time. This chain links TRBV25-1 with TRBJ2-5; the match to TRBD1 covers 7 bases. TRBJ2-7 explains the end of the DNA better; the J call may be wrong. The CDR3 runs 15 residues. Per the germline V gene, CDR1 is MGHDK and CDR2 is SYGVNS. The CDR3, as DNA: TGTGCCAGCAGTGAACCCCGACAGGGTGGGTACGAGCAGTACTTC. As protein: CASSEPRQGGYEQYF.

The chain combines TRBV6-4 with TRBJ2-1, with D uncertain. The germline gives CDR1 MRHNA, CDR2 SNTAGT. The CDR3 spans 16 residues. The V end was cut by 1 base, the J end by 0 bases, with 10 bases between. The CDR3 sequence is CASSDFSQSSYNEQFF. CDR3 sequence (DNA): TGTGCCAGCAGTGACTTTAGCCAGAGCTCCTACAATGAGCAGTTCTTC.